Each of the 21 T cell receptor beta chains below was sequenced from the same sample in a study of blood T cell repertoires in COVID-19. Assay: immunoSEQ multiplex PCR; the TCRdb copy retains only in-frame clones and omits some. The table has under 20,000 clones, 88% seen once. Sequences were obtained from peripheral blood. Receptor source: a human donor in a cohort sampled during active COVID-19.

V gene TRBV28 combines with J gene TRBJ1-2; tentative D call: TRBD1 (5 bases). Germline values: CDR1 MDHEN, CDR2 SYDVKM. The CDR3 is made up of 15 amino acids. The V gene lost 7 bases and the J gene lost 0 bases, with 15 bases spanning the gap. The CDR3 is CASTPSGTTNYGYTF. Here the CDR3 DNA reads TGTGCCAGCACCCCCTCCGGGACTACTAACTATGGCTACACCTTC.

V usage is TRBV7-6 and J usage is TRBJ2-7; 8 bases align to TRBD2. Germline loops: CDR1 SGHVS, CDR2 FNYEAQ. CDR3 size: 16 residues. V dropped 0 bases and J dropped 4; count of bases not matched to a gene: 8. CDR3 sequence (DNA): TGTGCCAGCAGCTTAGCCACTAGCGGCGACCTTTACGAGCAGTACTTC. Amino acids: CASSLATSGDLYEQYF.

The table lists this clone with a count of one. V usage is TRBV9 and J usage is TRBJ2-4, with 7 positions matching TRBD1. Germline CDR1 reads SGDLS; CDR2 reads YYNGEE. The CDR3 has 20 amino acids. Trimming removed 10 bases from V and 0 bases from J; junction bases left unmatched: 25. The CDR3 DNA sequence: TGTGCCGGGGTGACCGCTAGTCGGATTGACAGGGCCCTAGCCAAAAACATTCAGTACTTC. It translates to CAGVTASRIDRALAKNIQYF. The full variable domain, in which reference TRBV9 and TRBJ2-4 provide the parts outside the CDR3, is DSGVTQTPKHLITATGQRVTLRCSPRSGDLSVYWYQQSLDQGLQFLIQYYNGEERAKGNILERFSAQQFPDLHSELNLSSLELGDSALYFCAGVTASRIDRALAKNIQYFGAGTRLSVL.

The rearrangement joins TRBV28 to TRBJ2-7; 9 bases agree with TRBD1. The ends lost 3 bases at V and 1 base at J; junction bases unmatched: 10. There are 17 residues in the CDR3. Looked up from germline, CDR1 is MDHEN and CDR2 is SYDVKM. The chain's CDR3 is CASSFIQGALFSYEQYF. In DNA form, the CDR3 reads TGTGCCAGCAGTTTCATACAGGGGGCCTTATTTTCCTACGAGCAGTACTTC.

The J gene is TRBJ2-1, the V gene TRBV6-5; 7 bases map to TRBD1. CDR3 length: 16 amino acids. Germline values: CDR1 MNHEY, CDR2 SVGAGI. J was trimmed by 5 bases and V by 2 bases; bases with no gene match: 9. The CDR3 region is CASSYALGQTNNEQFF. For the CDR3, the DNA is TGTGCCAGCAGTTACGCATTGGGACAGACTAACAATGAGCAGTTCTTC.

V is TRBV30 and J is TRBJ2-2, with D hard to call. V lost 0 bases and J lost 6, with 11 bases in between. Germline V gene sequence: CDR1 GTSNPN, CDR2 SVGIG (reference sequence). The CDR3 consists of 14 residues. The DNA for the CDR3 is TGTGCCTGGAGTGTACTAAACGGCGCCGGGGAGCTGTTTTTT. Translated: CAWSVLNGAGELFF.

In its sample, this clone is medium-sized. The chain recombines TRBV5-1 with TRBJ2-7; D is ambiguous. Between the trimmed V and J ends, which lost 1 base and 0 bases, there was a span of 11 bases. Germline V lookup: CDR1 SGHRS, CDR2 YFSETQ. CDR3 length: 15 residues. The CDR3 loop is CASSLRPDTSYEQYF. DNA for the CDR3: TGCGCCAGCAGCTTGAGGCCAGACACCTCCTACGAGCAGTACTTC.

The rearrangement links TRBV9 to TRBJ2-7; 9 nucleotides agree with TRBD1. The germline V gene encodes CDR1 SGDLS and CDR2 YYNGEE. The ends lost 3 bases at V and 3 bases at J; junction bases unmatched: 7. This CDR3 has 15 amino acids. CDR3 protein: CASSATLGQGYEQYF. CDR3 in DNA: TGTGCCAGCAGCGCCACATTGGGACAGGGCTACGAGCAGTACTTC.

The chain employs TRBV6-6 and TRBJ2-4, with 7 nucleotides matching TRBD1. The CDR3 consists of 15 residues. The trim removed 2 bases at V and 3 bases at J, leaving 4 bases unmatched. Germline CDR1 reads MNHNY; CDR2 reads SVGAGI (reference sequence). The chain's CDR3 is CASSYPTGNKNIQYF. The DNA for the CDR3 is TGTGCCAGCAGTTACCCGACAGGGAACAAAAACATTCAGTACTTC.

The V call is TRBV28, the J call TRBJ1-5; TRBD1 agrees at 8 bases. J lost 5 bases, V lost 7 bases, and 4 bases had no gene match. The CDR3 extends over 13 amino acids. The V gene's germline CDR1 is MDHEN and CDR2 SYDVKM. CDR3 sequence reads: CASNAGGYQPQHF. CDR3 DNA sequence: TGTGCCAGCAATGCAGGGGGCTATCAGCCCCAGCATTTT.

This clone has only one observation. The chain is built from TRBV19 and TRBJ2-3; 7 nucleotides line up with TRBD1. The CDR3 spans 13 residues. From germline, CDR1 is LNHDA and CDR2 SQIVND (reference sequence). The V and J ends lost 4 bases and 4 bases, in that order; junction bases with no gene match: 2. Here the CDR3 DNA reads TGTGCCAGTAGTACCCAGGGGGCAGATACGCAGTATTTT. Translating gives CASSTQGADTQYF.

J is TRBJ1-2 and V is TRBV6-6; possibly TRBD1 for D (6 bases). The CDR3 loop spans 13 amino acids. Trimming stripped 5 bases from V and 2 bases from J, with 9 bases between. Germline CDR1 is MNHNY and CDR2 is SVGAGI (reference sequence). This CDR3 reads CASSRGQNYGYTF. CDR3 nucleotide sequence: TGTGCCAGCAGTCGAGGACAGAACTATGGCTACACCTTC.

The gene calls are TRBV19 and TRBJ1-3; D call uncertain. This CDR3 has 14 amino acids. Trimming took off 4 bases at V and 9 bases at J, with 16 bases between the two ends. Germline V CDR1 and CDR2: LNHDA, SQIVND (reference sequence). The CDR3 DNA follows: TGTGCCAGTAGTACCCCAGGTCCTGTTGGCACCATATATTTT. Protein sequence: CASSTPGPVGTIYF.

The V gene is TRBV12-3 or TRBV12-4, the J gene TRBJ2-1; perhaps TRBD1 as D (5 bases). This CDR3 region has 11 residues. Trimming pared 3 bases from V and 8 bases from J, leaving 5 bases between. DNA for the CDR3: TGTGCCAGCAGTTTCAGGGATGAGCAGTTCTTC. Amino acid sequence: CASSFRDEQFF.

This sequence joins TRBV27 and TRBJ2-1; tentative D call: TRBD2 (5 bases). Germline-derived CDR1 and CDR2 are MNHEY and SMNVEV (reference sequence). Between the trimmed V and J ends, which lost 3 bases and 9 bases, there was a span of 27 bases. The CDR3 totals 18 residues. CDR3 sequence (DNA): TGTGCCAGCAGTTTCGGGTTTTGGCATCTACCTCCCACTAGTGAGCAGTTCTTC. This codes for CASSFGFWHLPPTSEQFF.

This chain uses TRBV19 with TRBJ1-5; D call uncertain. V lost 1 base and J lost 9, with 7 bases in between. Per the germline V gene, CDR1 is LNHDA and CDR2 is SQIVND (reference sequence). There are 12 residues in the CDR3. CDR3 region: CASSIVLGPQHF. The CDR3 DNA follows: TGTGCCAGTAGTATAGTCCTAGGGCCCCAGCATTTT.

The chain carries TRBV2 and TRBJ2-1, with unresolved D. Germline CDR1 is SNHLY and CDR2 is FYNNEI. The CDR3 has 14 amino acids. V was pared by 7 bases and J by 0 bases, with 10 bases between. CDR3 nucleotides: TGTGCCAGCAACCGCGAGAGCTCCTACAATGAGCAGTTCTTC. This encodes CASNRESSYNEQFF. Together with reference TRBV2 and TRBJ2-1, the CDR3 gives the full variable domain: EPEVTQTPSHQVTQMGQEVILRCVPISNHLYFYWYRQILGQKVEFLVSFYNNEISEKSEIFDDQFSVERPDGSNFTLKIRSTKLEDSAMYFCASNRESSYNEQFFGPGTRLTVL.

The chain has TRBV24-1 and TRBJ2-1, with TRBD2 matching 8 bases. V lost 4 bases, J lost 5 bases, and 6 bases stayed unmatched. This CDR3 spans 15 amino acids. Germline V CDR1 and CDR2: KGHDR, SFDVKD. As DNA, the CDR3 is TGTGCCACCAGTGACCCGGGACTAGGGGACAATGAGCAGTTCTTC. Encoded protein: CATSDPGLGDNEQFF.

CDR3 nucleotides: TGTGCCAGCAGGGTTAGGGCTTATAGCGGGAGGGTCTACGAGCAGTACTTC. Amino acid sequence: CASRVRAYSGRVYEQYF. The V and J genes are TRBV28 and TRBJ2-7; 11 bases align to TRBD2. The V segment lost 6 bases and the J segment 3 bases; nucleotides outside the gene matches: 13. This CDR3 is 17 amino acids long. Germline V lookup: CDR1 MDHEN, CDR2 SYDVKM.

The chain links TRBV27 to TRBJ1-5, with TRBD1 identical over 7 bases. V was pared by 1 base and J by 5 bases, with 2 bases of the junction left unmatched. Germline V gene sequence: CDR1 MNHEY, CDR2 SMNVEV (reference sequence). The CDR3 is 14 residues long. This CDR3 is CASSLYDRDQPQHF. DNA for the CDR3: TGTGCCAGCAGTTTATACGACAGGGATCAGCCCCAGCATTTT.

This clone was recorded once. J is TRBJ1-1 and V is TRBV28, with 7 bases fitting TRBD1. Germline V gene sequence: CDR1 MDHEN, CDR2 SYDVKM. This CDR3 has 11 residues. Losses at the gene ends were 5 bases for V and 13 bases for J; bases not matched to a gene: 7. The CDR3 loop is CASSNAHRGFF. In DNA form, the CDR3 reads TGTGCCAGCAGTAATGCTCACAGGGGTTTCTTT. The entire variable domain, with the rest obtained from reference TRBV28 and TRBJ1-1, is as follows: DVKVTQSSRYLVKRTGEKVFLECVQDMDHENMFWYRQDPGLGLRLIYFSYDVKMKEKGDIPEGYSVSREKKERFSLILESASTNQTSMYLCASSNAHRGFFGQGTRLTVV.